These T cell receptor beta chains were read from a single sample in a study of blood T cell repertoires in COVID-19. Here immunoSEQ multiplex PCR was the method, and the copy in TCRdb shows in-frame clones only, minus some. The sample records a few hundred thousand clones, approximately 83% being singletons. The sample taken for sequencing was peripheral blood. All receptors derive from a man younger than 45 who had recovered from COVID-19. The CDR3 runs from the conserved cysteine through the conserved F or W. Each record gives: V gene, J gene, D gene, clone size, CDR3 length, CDR3 DNA, CDR3 protein. The D gene is left open where the match is weak. Expanded clones are given a class, and other clones once, few, many or no size at all.

TRBV9	TRBJ1-1	-	-	15	TGTGCCAGCAGCGTAGCTTCAGGGGCGCTCACTGAAGCTTTCTTT	CASSVASGALTEAFF
TRBV18	TRBJ2-1	-	-	13	TGTGCCAGCTCAGTCCTTCAGGGGAATGAGCAGTTCTTC	CASSVLQGNEQFF
TRBV11-2	TRBJ1-1	-	-	15	TGTGCCAGCAGCTTAGGCGTGACACTGAACACTGAAGCTTTCTTT	CASSLGVTLNTEAFF
TRBV13	TRBJ1-5	TRBD1	-	15	TGTGCCAGCAGCAGATCTGGACAGGGGGAACAGCCCCAGCATTTT	CASSRSGQGEQPQHF
TRBV10-1	TRBJ1-5	-	few	13	TGCGCCAGCCCTCAGGTCTGGCATCAGCCCCAGCATTTT	CASPQVWHQPQHF
TRBV4-1	TRBJ2-7	TRBD1	-	15	TGCGCCAGCAGCCTACGGGACAGGGGAAGCAACGAGCAGTACTTC	CASSLRDRGSNEQYF
TRBV6-6	TRBJ1-6	-	-	14	TGTGCCAGCAGTTCCGGACTTGCGAATTCACCCCTCCACTTT	CASSSGLANSPLHF
TRBV7-8	TRBJ1-1	-	-	14	TGTGCCAGCAGCCTCCGGACACGGAACACTGAAGCTTTCTTT	CASSLRTRNTEAFF
TRBV2	TRBJ1-3	-	-	16	TGTGCCAGCAGTGAACGTGGGGCCCGCTCTGGAAACACCATATATTTT	CASSERGARSGNTIYF
TRBV13	TRBJ2-3	TRBD2	-	16	TGTGCCAGCAGCCCCCAGAGTGGACTAGCGGTGGATACGCAGTATTTT	CASSPQSGLAVDTQYF
TRBV5-6	TRBJ2-4	-	-	12	TGTGCCAGCCAAGAGGCCAATGACATTCAGTACTTC	CASQEANDIQYF
TRBV6-5	TRBJ1-1	-	-	15	TGTGCCAGCAGTTACCAACTGGGGCGAAAGACTGAAGCTTTCTTT	CASSYQLGRKTEAFF
TRBV19	TRBJ1-2	TRBD1	-	15	TGTGCCAGTAGTATACGGGACAGGAGGGTCTATGGCTACACCTTC	CASSIRDRRVYGYTF
TRBV9	TRBJ1-3	-	-	15	TGTGCCAGCAGCGTAGCGCTGAGCTCTGGAAACACCATATATTTT	CASSVALSSGNTIYF
TRBV6-5	TRBJ1-1	TRBD1	few	16	TGTGCCAGCAGTTACTCCCTTCGGACAGGGAACACTGAAGCTTTCTTT	CASSYSLRTGNTEAFF
TRBV6-2/TRBV6-3	TRBJ2-1	TRBD2	-	15	TGTGCCAGCAGTCGGACTAGCGGGGGTTACAATGAGCAGTTCTTC	CASSRTSGGYNEQFF
TRBV5-1	TRBJ1-1	-	-	14	TGCGCCAGCAGCTTGGATGGAGGGGTCACTGAAGCTTTCTTT	CASSLDGGVTEAFF
TRBV10-3	TRBJ2-7	TRBD1	-	14	TGTGCCATCAGGCCGGGACAGCCCCCCTACGAGCAGTACTTC	CAIRPGQPPYEQYF